These T cell receptor beta chains were read from a single sample in a study of molecular identifiers for immune sequencing clone quantification. TCRdb passed the PCR reads through MiXCR, listing each CDR3 protein once. The table has about half a million distinct CDR3 sequences, about a fifth seen once. Sequenced sample: naive CD8+ T cells from blood, with Jurkat cell RNA spiked in. These TCRs come from a human donor in good health. Some libraries in this study had Jurkat cell RNA spiked in. The CDR3 runs from the conserved cysteine through the conserved F or W. The D gene is left open where the match is weak. Clone size is shown for a subset of rows, as once, few, many or a class of expanded clone.

v_call	d_call	j_call	clone_size	cdr3_aa	cdr3_nt
TRBV12-3/TRBV12-4	TRBD1	TRBJ1-4	few	CASRDDRVANEKLFF	TGTGCCAGCAGGGACGACAGGGTGGCTAATGAAAAACTGTTTTTT
TRBV7-9	NA	TRBJ1-4	few	CASSLLNETNEKLFF	TGTGCCAGCAGCTTATTGAACGAGACTAATGAAAAACTGTTTTTT
TRBV5-4	TRBD1	TRBJ1-1	NA	CASSLWTGVGEAFF	TGTGCCAGCAGCCTATGGACAGGGGTTGGTGAAGCTTTCTTT
TRBV5-1	TRBD1	TRBJ1-3	NA	CASSGGQEYTGNAIYF	TGCGCCAGCAGCGGTGGACAGGAATACACTGGAAACGCCATATATTTT
TRBV5-6	NA	TRBJ2-7	NA	CASSFGDDSYEQYF	TGTGCCAGCAGCTTCGGGGACGATTCCTACGAGCAGTACTTC
TRBV4-3	NA	TRBJ2-3	many	CASSQDRSTTDTQYF	TGCGCCAGCAGCCAAGATCGATCTACGACAGATACGCAGTATTTT
TRBV7-6	TRBD2	TRBJ2-7	NA	CASSLVASGSSEQYF	TGTGCCAGCAGCTTAGTAGCTAGCGGGAGCTCCGAGCAGTACTTC
TRBV11-2	NA	TRBJ1-6	few	CASSPLENSPLHF	TGTGCCAGCAGTCCCTTGGAGAATTCACCCCTCCACTTT
TRBV30	NA	TRBJ2-7	many	CAWNEGTYEQYF	TGTGCCTGGAACGAGGGCACCTACGAGCAGTACTTC
TRBV19	NA	TRBJ2-3	few	CASSIATSTDTQYF	TGTGCCAGTAGTATCGCCACTAGCACAGATACGCAGTATTTT
TRBV4-3	NA	TRBJ1-1	many	CASSQVMGLEAFF	TGCGCCAGCAGCCAAGTTATGGGGCTTGAAGCTTTCTTT
TRBV7-9	TRBD2	TRBJ2-7	few	CASSLPGGPGAREQYF	TGTGCCAGCAGCTTGCCGGGGGGTCCCGGGGCACGGGAGCAGTACTTC
TRBV6-1	NA	TRBJ2-2	NA	CASSDRESTGELFF	TGTGCCAGCAGTGACAGGGAGAGCACCGGGGAGCTGTTTTTT
TRBV9	NA	TRBJ2-1	NA	CASARPCASSYNEQFF	TGTGCCAGCGCTCGCCCTTGTGCGAGCTCCTACAATGAGCAGTTCTTC
TRBV27	TRBD2	TRBJ2-7	NA	CASSSTGVAGPYEQYF	TGTGCCAGCAGTTCGACCGGGGTAGCGGGACCCTACGAGCAGTACTTC
TRBV27	NA	TRBJ1-1	NA	CASSPPQGWGTEAFF	TGTGCCAGCAGTCCTCCCCAGGGTTGGGGCACTGAAGCTTTCTTT
TRBV3-1	TRBD1	TRBJ2-2	few	CASSQVIRTGSGTGELFF	TGTGCCAGCAGCCAAGTTATAAGGACAGGGTCGGGCACCGGGGAGCTGTTTTTT
TRBV7-9	TRBD1	TRBJ2-5	NA	CASSRRTGRETQYF	TGTGCCAGCAGCAGACGGACAGGGAGGGAGACCCAGTACTTC
TRBV28	NA	TRBJ2-3	few	CASLFRQGGVPDTQYF	TGTGCCAGCCTTTTCAGACAGGGAGGTGTCCCAGATACGCAGTATTTT
TRBV24-1	NA	TRBJ2-3	NA	CATSDFGREEDTQYF	TGTGCCACCAGTGATTTCGGCAGGGAAGAAGATACGCAGTATTTT
TRBV10-3	TRBD2	TRBJ2-5	few	CAIRGLAEKETQYF	TGTGCCATCAGGGGACTAGCGGAAAAAGAGACCCAGTACTTC
TRBV6-5	NA	TRBJ2-3	many	CASSSNQDPYVGTDTQYF	TGTGCCAGCAGTTCGAATCAGGATCCATACGTCGGCACAGATACGCAGTATTTT
TRBV6-5	NA	TRBJ1-2	NA	CASSYRDTNYGYTF	TGTGCCAGCAGTTACAGGGACACTAACTATGGCTACACCTTC
TRBV7-9	NA	TRBJ1-4	many	CASSWQGATTNEKLFF	TGTGCCAGCAGCTGGCAAGGGGCTACAACTAATGAAAAACTGTTTTTT
TRBV25-1	TRBD1	TRBJ2-5	NA	CASNPPGQGFETQYF	TGTGCCAGCAACCCCCCGGGACAGGGTTTTGAGACCCAGTACTTC
TRBV29-1	NA	TRBJ1-4	many	CSVEERGGGEKLFF	TGCAGCGTTGAAGAAAGGGGGGGCGGGGAAAAACTGTTTTTT
TRBV5-4	TRBD1	TRBJ2-1	many	CASSLQGADEQFF	TGTGCCAGCAGTCTACAGGGGGCTGATGAGCAGTTCTTC
TRBV25-1	NA	TRBJ2-5	many	CASSGGGQETQYF	TGTGCCAGCAGTGGAGGCGGTCAAGAGACCCAGTACTTC
TRBV12-3/TRBV12-4	NA	TRBJ2-5	many	CASRHGPLLTATQETQYF	TGTGCCAGCAGGCATGGGCCCCTCTTGACAGCCACACAAGAGACCCAGTACTTC
TRBV20-1	NA	TRBJ2-7	NA	CGARAQTDLKMDEQYF	TGCGGTGCTAGAGCGCAAACTGACCTCAAAATGGACGAGCAGTACTTC
TRBV7-2	TRBD2	TRBJ2-1	many	CASSFLAGGPLGNEQFF	TGTGCCAGCAGCTTCCTAGCGGGGGGTCCGTTGGGGAATGAGCAGTTCTTC
TRBV24-1	NA	TRBJ2-1	NA	CATSDPARGAVNEQFF	TGTGCCACCAGTGACCCCGCTCGGGGGGCAGTGAATGAGCAGTTCTTC
TRBV5-5	NA	TRBJ2-7	many	CARPPAPYEQYF	TGTGCCAGGCCGCCCGCTCCCTACGAGCAGTACTTC
TRBV29-1	TRBD1	TRBJ2-7	many	CSVVLQGAIEQYF	TGCAGCGTTGTCCTCCAGGGGGCGATCGAGCAGTACTTC
TRBV19	NA	TRBJ1-4	NA	CASSSTGTSYEKLIF	TGTGCCAGTAGTTCGACCGGGACTTCATATGAAAAACTGATTTTT
TRBV4-1	NA	TRBJ2-2	many	CASSQSVVFGELFF	TGCGCCAGCAGCCAAAGCGTAGTTTTCGGGGAGCTGTTTTTT
TRBV20-1	NA	TRBJ2-7	many	CSASESGEQYF	TGCAGTGCTAGTGAGTCGGGCGAGCAGTACTTC
TRBV19	NA	TRBJ2-5	few	CASSRSPNGAQYF	TGTGCCAGTAGCCGATCTCCCAATGGAGCCCAGTACTTC
TRBV12-3/TRBV12-4	NA	TRBJ2-6	few	CASSFGANVLTF	TGTGCCAGCAGTTTTGGGGCCAACGTCCTGACTTTC